The table lists the clone carrying this T cell receptor (beta chain) with a few counts. The antigen is not known. The V end lost 5 bases, the J end lost 2 bases, and 13 bases lay between the germline ends. The CDR3 totals 13 residues. Germline V CDR1 and CDR2: SQVTM, ANQGSEA. This entry belongs to a study of blood T cells in healthy people across ages. Study-level points and caveats: CMV status of donors was unknown, possibly confounding expanded clonotype changes. It was the long-lived donors that had more naive CD4+ cells and higher diversity than aged donors.

It was with a sample-barcoded 5' primer and a J-beta primer mix that a second PCR of about 6 to 11 cycles was run. One entry per CDR3 protein results from TCRdb running MiXCR on the 5' RACE reads. The profile shows approximately 1.5 million distinct CDR3 sequences, roughly two fifths of them singletons. Healthy Caucasians from Russia aged about 6 to 90 served as donors. Extracted total RNA amounted to at least 5.5 micrograms for each sample. Sequencing was carried out using blood. The TCR originated in a young woman in good health. This chain uses TRBV29-1 with TRBJ2-7; unclear D gene. CDR3: CSVIGSVAYEQYF. CDR3 nucleotide sequence: TGCAGCGTTATCGGTTCGGTTGCCTACGAGCAGTACTTC.